These 18 T cell receptor beta chains were sequenced from one sample in a study of neurological immune-mediated disorders. Using its own MiXCR run on the 5' RACE reads, TCRdb lists one record per CDR3 protein. Among about 52,000 distinct CDR3 sequences, around 4% were seen once, and the ten largest hold 6% to 7%. Sample: PBMCs. The receptors originated from a man between 60 and 75 years old with multiple sclerosis.

This clonotype showed up many times. This chain joins TRBV5-1 and TRBJ2-1, with D perhaps matching TRBD1 (6 bases). Trimming removed 7 bases from V and 4 bases from J, with 21 bases in between. The germline V gene has CDR1 SGHRS and CDR2 YFSETQ. CDR3 length equals 16 residues. The CDR3 here is CASGKTAGAGYNEQFF. The CDR3 DNA sequence: TGCGCCAGCGGAAAGACGGCAGGGGCGGGTTACAATGAGCAGTTCTTC.

This clonotype was counted many times. V gene TRBV7-9 combines with J gene TRBJ2-7, with 7 bases that match TRBD2. The CDR3 covers 13 residues. Germline loops: CDR1 SEHNR, CDR2 FQNEAQ (reference sequence). Unmatched junction bases numbered 3, after V lost 5 bases and J lost 2 bases. CDR3 protein: CASSRGSTYEQYF. DNA for the CDR3: TGTGCCAGCAGCCGCGGGAGTACCTACGAGCAGTACTTC.

The table lists this clonotype with many counts. This chain links TRBV20-1 with TRBJ2-1; 9 bases fit TRBD2. The CDR3 is 10 amino acids. V shed 3 bases, J shed 16 bases, and the junction held 4 bases outside the gene matches. Germline loops: CDR1 DFQATT, CDR2 SNEGSKA (reference sequence). The CDR3 DNA reads TGCAGTGCTAGCCTAGCGGGAATCTTCTTC. Protein sequence: CSASLAGIFF.

This clonotype appeared many times. This rearrangement joins TRBV10-2 to TRBJ1-2; D not resolved. The V end was cut by 0 bases, the J end by 4 bases, with 6 bases between. CDR1 is WSHSY, CDR2 SAAADI, per germline. This CDR3 region has 13 residues. The CDR3 spells CASSESGSYGYTF. CDR3 bases: TGCGCCAGCAGTGAGTCGGGCAGCTATGGCTACACCTTC.

The chain couples TRBV20-1 to TRBJ2-6; no clear D gene. The ends were cut back, 5 bases at V and 2 bases at J, with 10 bases in the middle. The CDR3 spans 14 residues. Per the germline V gene, CDR1 is DFQATT and CDR2 is SNEGSKA (reference sequence). In DNA form, the CDR3 reads TGCAGTGCTCCTGACGGGCCTGGGGCCAACGTCCTGACTTTC. It is translated as CSAPDGPGANVLTF.

Details on this clonotype: This may stem from a read error, because a much larger clone lies one nucleotide away. This rearrangement joins TRBV5-1 to TRBJ2-4; TRBD1 matches 7 bases. The germline gives CDR1 SGHRS, CDR2 YFSETQ. CDR3 size: 15 residues. CDR3 sequence (DNA): TGCGCCAGCAGTCAGGCAGGGGGAGCCAAAAAAATTCAGTACTTC. Protein: CASSQAGGAKKIQYF. The complete variable domain, with remaining parts taken from reference TRBV5-1 and TRBJ2-4, reads KAGVTQTPRYLIKTRGQQVTLSCSPISGHRSVSWYQQTPGQGLQFLFEYFSETQRNKGNFPGRFSGRQFSNSRSEMNVSTLELGDSALYLCASSQAGGAKKIQYFGAGTRLSVL.

This clonotype was seen ten or more times. The chain is built from TRBV20-1 and TRBJ1-1; no reliable D call. CDR1 and CDR2 (germline): DFQATT, SNEGSKA (reference sequence). Deletions cut 4 bases from V and 1 base from J, with 10 bases between. The CDR3 contains 13 residues. The CDR3 bases are TGCAGTGCTAAGGAGGGAGCGAACACTGAAGCTTTCTTT. It encodes CSAKEGANTEAFF.

CDR3 in DNA: TGCGCCAGCCGCAGAGACGGGAACACTGAAGCTTTCTTT. This gives the protein CASRRDGNTEAFF. This chain joins TRBV5-1 and TRBJ1-1; D is undetermined. CDR1 is SGHRS, CDR2 YFSETQ, per germline. Trimming pared 7 bases from V and 1 base from J, leaving 11 bases between. There are 13 residues in the CDR3.

Ten or more counts support this clonotype. V gene TRBV5-4 combines with J gene TRBJ2-3; D not resolved. The CDR3 sequence is 13 residues long. The V gene's germline CDR1 is SGHNT and CDR2 YYREEE (reference sequence). Trimming stripped 2 bases from V and 3 bases from J, with 7 bases between. The CDR3: CASSLRATDTQYF. The CDR3 coding sequence is TGTGCCAGCAGCTTACGGGCGACAGATACGCAGTATTTT.

This clonotype was picked up many times. This rearrangement joins TRBV20-1 to TRBJ2-2; 7 nucleotides match TRBD1. Germline V gives CDR1 DFQATT, CDR2 SNEGSKA (reference sequence). The ends lost 0 bases at V and 4 bases at J; junction bases unmatched: 8. The length of the CDR3 is 16 residues. Here the CDR3 DNA reads TGCAGTGCTAGAGATCCCGACAGGGTTGGCACCGGGGAGCTGTTTTTT. Its protein is CSARDPDRVGTGELFF.

This clonotype was detected ten times or more. The chain carries TRBV5-1 and TRBJ2-7, with a possible D match to TRBD2 (6 bases). Germline V gene lookup returns CDR1 SGHRS and CDR2 YFSETQ. The V and J ends lost 4 bases and 0 bases respectively, with 8 bases between them. The CDR3 is made up of 13 amino acids. The CDR3 DNA reads TGCGCCAGCAGCCCGGGACTCTCCTACGAGCAGTACTTC. Translation gives CASSPGLSYEQYF.

The chain is built from TRBV20-1 and TRBJ2-7; TRBD1 matches 7 bases. CDR3 size: 12 residues. Germline assignment: CDR1 DFQATT and CDR2 SNEGSKA (reference sequence). J was trimmed by 3 bases and V by 6 bases; bases with no gene match: 5. In DNA, the CDR3 is TGCAGTGCCGAACGGGACAGCTACGAGCAGTACTTC. Protein product: CSAERDSYEQYF.

This clonotype was counted ten times or more. The chain has TRBV20-1 and TRBJ2-7; TRBD2 might be the D (6 bases). Deletions cut 6 bases from V and 6 bases from J, with 15 bases between. Germline-derived CDR1 and CDR2 are DFQATT and SNEGSKA (reference sequence). The CDR3 totals 12 residues. CDR3 nucleotide sequence: TGCAGTGCCGCGGGACCGTCTTTCGAGCAGTACTTC. This translates into CSAAGPSFEQYF.

Here the CDR3 DNA reads TGTGCCAGCAGCCATTCGGGGGGGAACACTGAAGCTTTCTTT. It yields the protein CASSHSGGNTEAFF. V gene TRBV7-3 combines with J gene TRBJ1-1; TRBD1 might be the D (5 bases). Germline CDR1 SGHTA, CDR2 FQGTGA. The CDR3 loop spans 14 amino acids. V lost 5 bases and J lost 1, with 11 bases in between.

This clonotype came up many times. The chain has TRBV20-1 and TRBJ1-5; tentatively, D is TRBD1 (5 bases). This CDR3 comprises 17 residues. Germline loops: CDR1 DFQATT, CDR2 SNEGSKA (reference sequence). V was cut by 1 base and J by 0 bases, with 16 bases left in between. The CDR3 DNA is TGCAGTGCTAGAGTGGGGACCCAATACCCTAGCAATCAGCCCCAGCATTTT. Translation gives CSARVGTQYPSNQPQHF.

This clonotype was observed at least ten times. The CDR3 protein is CASSIGAKNIQYF. The CDR3 coding sequence is TGTGCCAGTAGTATAGGGGCGAAAAACATTCAGTACTTC. The chain employs TRBV19 and TRBJ2-4; no firm D call. V lost 1 base to trimming and J lost 4 bases, with 5 bases between them. The CDR3 consists of 13 residues. Germline CDR1 is LNHDA and CDR2 is SQIVND (reference sequence).

A few counts support this clonotype. This sequence joins TRBV20-1 and TRBJ1-1; D gene ambiguous. Germline CDR1 and CDR2: DFQATT and SNEGSKA (reference sequence). The CDR3 loop spans 15 amino acids. With 0 bases removed from V and 3 bases from J, the gap between germline ends came to 14 bases. The CDR3 bases are TGCAGTGCTAGAGATTTCGGGCCCCCACACACTGAAGCTTTCTTT. It specifies CSARDFGPPHTEAFF.

This clonotype was seen a few times. This sequence joins TRBV3-1 and TRBJ2-1; D is undetermined. The V end lost 1 base, the J end lost 9 bases, and 4 bases lay between the germline ends. CDR1 is LGHDT and CDR2 is YNNKEL in the germline V gene (reference sequence). The CDR3 is 11 amino acids. The CDR3 sequence: CASSQAAEQFF. CDR3 nucleotides: TGTGCCAGCAGCCAAGCGGCTGAGCAGTTCTTC.